Included here is one T cell receptor (beta chain) sequence, with context. These data originate in a study of CD8 T cells in Susac syndrome. Reverse transcription of about 0.5 to 1 ug RNA was carried out with random hexamers. TCRdb recomputed calls from the immunoSEQ multiplex PCR reads with MiXCR, one row per CDR3 protein. Here the sample spans about 430,000 distinct CDR3 sequences, 75% to 90% being singletons. CDR1 and CDR2 (germline): SGHDT, YYEEEE. The ends lost 4 bases at V and 0 bases at J; junction bases unmatched: 4. CDR3 length: 15 amino acids. The sequencing sample was made of CD8+ T cells from PBMCs. The gene calls are TRBV5-6 and TRBJ1-3; 7 nucleotides line up with TRBD1. The sequence was collected from a human donor with multiple sclerosis. The CDR3 coding sequence is TGTGCCAGCAGCAGCGGGACAGTCTCTGGAAACACCATATATTTT. Translating it yields CASSSGTVSGNTIYF.